This T cell receptor (beta chain) was captured in a study of Tregs in tolerant kidney transplant recipients. This table comes from immunoSEQ multiplex PCR, and its TCRdb copy is limited to in-frame clones, with some not included. Among fewer than 3,000 clones listed, around 40% were seen once. Details on this clone: Its matching antigen is unknown.

Trimming took off 2 bases at V and 7 bases at J, with 9 bases between the two ends. Germline V gene sequence: CDR1 KGHSH, CDR2 LQKENI. The CDR3 has 13 amino acids. The chain is built from TRBV18 and TRBJ2-1; D is unresolved. Sequencing was done on a sample of Tregs from blood cultured with allogeneic cells. The sequence was obtained from a human donor in good health. The CDR3 loop reads CASSPTPVNEQFF. CDR3 sequence (DNA): TGTGCCAGCTCACCAACTCCTGTGAATGAGCAGTTCTTC.